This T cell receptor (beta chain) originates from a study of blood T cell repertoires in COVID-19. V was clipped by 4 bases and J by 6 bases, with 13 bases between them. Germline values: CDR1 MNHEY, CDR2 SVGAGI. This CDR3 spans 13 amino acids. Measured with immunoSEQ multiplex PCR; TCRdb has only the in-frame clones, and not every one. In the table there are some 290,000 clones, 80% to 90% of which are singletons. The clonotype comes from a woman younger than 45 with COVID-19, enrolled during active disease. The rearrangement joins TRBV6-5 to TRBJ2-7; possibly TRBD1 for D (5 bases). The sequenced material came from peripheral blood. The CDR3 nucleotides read TGTGCCAGCAGTTTGGCCCAGGGCGCCGAGCAGTACTTC. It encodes CASSLAQGAEQYF.